Sequencing of this T cell receptor (beta chain) was carried out in a study of vaccination effects on CD4 cells after COVID-19. Study results and caveats: Whether induced by infection or by vaccine, clones showed marked clonal contraction late after vaccination. Researchers reported few convalescent patients and no early post-infection timepoints in the study.

The CDR3 has 16 amino acids. V lost 1 base to trimming and J lost 1 base; unmatched junction nucleotides: 4. Germline V gives CDR1 SEHNR, CDR2 FQNEAQ (reference sequence). Clones were read by immunoSEQ multiplex PCR, and TCRdb kept only the in-frame ones, dropping some. The sample has around 45,000 clones; about 80% are singletons. Within the ViraFEST assay, antigen-specific CD4+ T cells underwent expansion with viral peptide pools prior to sequencing. Researchers isolated CD4+ T cells once approximately eleven days of culture had elapsed. Vaccine recipients lacked prior SARS-CoV-2 infection and had negative nucleocapsid antibodies. As to this clone: The antigen is unknown.

This TCR derives from a human donor who received a COVID-19 vaccine. The source was CD4+ T cells from PBMCs cultured with SARS-CoV-2 spike peptides, collected before COVID-19 vaccination. The rearrangement joins TRBV7-9 to TRBJ2-5; 9 bases line up with TRBD1. CDR3 bases: TGTGCCAGCAGCTTAGTTGGGACAGGGACCCAAGAGACCCAGTACTTC. Translation gives CASSLVGTGTQETQYF.